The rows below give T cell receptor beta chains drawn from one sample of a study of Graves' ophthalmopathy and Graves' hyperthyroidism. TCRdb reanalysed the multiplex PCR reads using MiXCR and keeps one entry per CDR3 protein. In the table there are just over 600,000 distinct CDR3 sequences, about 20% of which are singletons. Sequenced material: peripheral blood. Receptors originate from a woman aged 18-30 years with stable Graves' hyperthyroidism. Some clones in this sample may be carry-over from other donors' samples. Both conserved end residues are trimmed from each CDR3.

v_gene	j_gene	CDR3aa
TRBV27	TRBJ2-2	ASSLLRWDTGELF
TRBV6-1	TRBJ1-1	ASSGTGLVEAF
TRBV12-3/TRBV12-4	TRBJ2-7	ASSLTGFEQY
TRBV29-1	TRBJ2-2	SVGIPPGTENTGELF
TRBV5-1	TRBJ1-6	ASSGTDNSPLH
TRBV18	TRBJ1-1	ASSPGALNTEAF
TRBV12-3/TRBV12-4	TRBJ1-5	ASSLTIGQPQH
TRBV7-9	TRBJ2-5	ASSLVGGEEETQY
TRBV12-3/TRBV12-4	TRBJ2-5	ASMVAGPSTWETQY
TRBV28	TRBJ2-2	ASSFGEGAGTGELF